This T cell receptor (beta chain) was sequenced during a study of metastatic and nonmetastatic thyroid tumors. At least ten counts were recorded for this clone. Additional DNA sequences in this sample encode the identical CDR3. The length of the CDR3 is 14 residues. From germline, CDR1 is MNHNS and CDR2 SASEGT. V lost 3 bases to trimming and J lost 3 bases; unmatched junction nucleotides: 0. As handled by the study authors: Across clinicopathological groups, CDR3 differences served as the basis for building a distant-metastasis classifier for papillary thyroid cancer. Via MiXCR, TCRdb re-called the PCR reads. The V and J calls here are based on TCRdb, not the publication. The sample holds approximately 32,000 clones, over 15% seen once. Patients had received no treatment of any kind before thyroid surgery.

The chain combines TRBV6-1 with TRBJ2-2; the match to TRBD2 covers 8 bases. The sequencing input was blood. This receptor was identified in a female donor with papillary thyroid cancer or a benign thyroid nodule (not recorded which). Some clones in this sample may be carry-over from other donors' samples. CDR3 loop: CASSERGDTGELFF. The CDR3 bases are TGTGCCAGCAGTGAGCGGGGGGACACCGGGGAGCTGTTTTTT.